A selection of T cell receptor beta chains follows, all from one sample in a study of cytomegalovirus exposure and HLA in healthy donors. TCRdb keeps only in-frame clones here, not all; method: immunoSEQ multiplex PCR. This table has about 200,000 clones, approximately 79% appearing once. Sequenced input: PBMCs. The source of these receptors is a man aged 18 to 29 in good health and CMV-seronegative. The CDR3 runs from the conserved cysteine through the conserved F or W. D genes are given only for firm matches. Rows give clone size only sometimes, using once, few, many, or a class for an expanded clone.

TRBV27	NA	TRBJ2-1	TRBD2	TGTGCCGCGGGAGGGACAGTATACAATGAGCAGTTCTTC	CAAGGTVYNEQFF
TRBV4-2	NA	TRBJ2-3	TRBD2	TGTGCCAGCAGCCAGACCGGGGGGAGCACAGATACGCAGTATTTT	CASSQTGGSTDTQYF
TRBV7-2	NA	TRBJ2-1	TRBD2	TGTGCCAGCAGCTTAGACAGCGGGGGGATGTACAATGAGCAGTTCTTC	CASSLDSGGMYNEQFF
TRBV4-2	few	TRBJ2-3	NA	TGTGCCAGCAGCCAAGTTACGCTAGACACAGATACGCAGTATTTT	CASSQVTLDTDTQYF
TRBV7-9	NA	TRBJ1-6	NA	TGTTCCAGCAGGCGCTCTCGCCCGGGACAAGGGGGATCCCTCCACTTT	CSSRRSRPGQGGSLHF
TRBV9	NA	TRBJ2-5	TRBD1	TGTGCCAGCAGCGAGGGGACAGGGTGGTTGCAGACCCAGTACTTC	CASSEGTGWLQTQYF
TRBV19	NA	TRBJ2-7	NA	TGTGCCAGTAGTTCTAACTGGCAGGGATTGGAAGAGCAGTACTTC	CASSSNWQGLEEQYF
TRBV19	few	TRBJ1-6	NA	TGTGCCAGTAGTACTCCCCCGGGAACCGGGTCAATTCCACCCCTCCACTTT	CASSTPPGTGSIPPLHF
TRBV5-4	NA	TRBJ1-1	TRBD1	TGTGCCAGCAGCTTTGACAGGGGCGACTTAATGAACACTGAAGCTTTCTTT	CASSFDRGDLMNTEAFF
TRBV9	NA	TRBJ2-3	TRBD2	TGTGCCAGCAGCGCCCTAGCGGGGGACACAGATACGCAGTATTTT	CASSALAGDTDTQYF
TRBV18	NA	TRBJ2-4	NA	TGTGCCAGCTCGACTCTGGAGGCCAAAAACATTCAGTACTTC	CASSTLEAKNIQYF
TRBV30	NA	TRBJ2-2	TRBD2	TGTGCCTGGACTAGCGGGAGCGCGGTTTACACCGGGGAGCTGTTTTTT	CAWTSGSAVYTGELFF
TRBV30	NA	TRBJ1-1	NA	TGTGCCTGGGGACTACAGAGGAACACTGAAGCTTTCTTT	CAWGLQRNTEAFF
TRBV6-1	NA	TRBJ2-5	TRBD1	TGTGCCAGCAGTGATTCAGGTCGACAGGGGACGAAGCAGTACTTC	CASSDSGRQGTKQYF
TRBV19	NA	TRBJ1-5	TRBD1	TGTGCCAGTAGTATAGGAGCGGGAGGGGGCGATCAGCCCCAGCATTTT	CASSIGAGGGDQPQHF
TRBV7-9	NA	TRBJ2-2	TRBD2	TGTGCCAGCAGCTCCTCGGGACTAGGGAACGGGGAGCTGTTTTTT	CASSSSGLGNGELFF
TRBV7-2	NA	TRBJ2-1	TRBD1	TGTGCCAGCAGCCGACAGGGGGCTGGGGATGAGCAGTTCTTC	CASSRQGAGDEQFF
TRBV7-2	NA	TRBJ1-5	NA	TGTGCCAGCAGCTTAGGAAGAGGGAGCAATCAGCCCCAGCATTTT	CASSLGRGSNQPQHF
TRBV4-1	NA	TRBJ1-5	TRBD1	TGCGCCAGCAGCCAAGACGACAGGGTAAATCAGCCCCAGCATTTT	CASSQDDRVNQPQHF
TRBV27	NA	TRBJ2-5	TRBD2	TGTGCCAGCAGTTTTCTCTCGGCTAGCGGCCAAGAGACCCAGTACTTC	CASSFLSASGQETQYF
TRBV13	NA	TRBJ2-7	TRBD1	TGTGCCAGCAGCTTAGAGGATGTCCGGGACAGGGGGCCGATTTCCTACGAGCAGTACTTC	CASSLEDVRDRGPISYEQYF
TRBV6-5	once	TRBJ2-1	NA	TGTGCCAGCACCGACCCAGGGCAGACAGACAATGAGCAGTTCTTC	CASTDPGQTDNEQFF
TRBV6-5	NA	TRBJ2-7	NA	TGTGCCAGCAGTTACACCCCGGGGAGTAGTCAGTACGAGCAGTACTTC	CASSYTPGSSQYEQYF
TRBV4-3	NA	TRBJ2-2	NA	TGCGCCAGCAGCCAAGAGCCCCGACTACAGAACACCGGGGAGCTGTTTTTT	CASSQEPRLQNTGELFF
TRBV4-3	NA	TRBJ2-7	NA	TGCGCCAGCAGCCAAGAAGGGAGGGGGGGCTACGAGCAGTACTTC	CASSQEGRGGYEQYF
TRBV7-2	NA	TRBJ1-4	TRBD1	TGTGCCAGCAGCTTAGGGGTAGGGGGCCACTCGAGGGATGAAAAACTGTTTTTT	CASSLGVGGHSRDEKLFF
TRBV6-1	NA	TRBJ1-1	NA	TGTGCCAGCAGTCCCCCCCGGCGGAAAGCTTTCTTT	CASSPPRRKAFF
TRBV9	NA	TRBJ2-7	TRBD1	TGTGCCAGCAGCGTAGGCGCAGACAGGGCTTACGAGCAGTACTTC	CASSVGADRAYEQYF
TRBV19	NA	TRBJ2-3	TRBD1	TGTGCCAGTAGTAATGGGCGACAGGGGACAGATACGCAGTATTTT	CASSNGRQGTDTQYF
TRBV5-4	NA	TRBJ2-5	TRBD1	TGTGCCAGCAGCTTGGATGGTCCGGGGACAGGCGAGACCCAGTACTTC	CASSLDGPGTGETQYF
TRBV30	once	TRBJ1-5	TRBD1	TGTGCCTGGAGTGTAGGCTTCTGGGACAGCCTAAGGCAGCCCCAGCATTTT	CAWSVGFWDSLRQPQHF
TRBV19	NA	TRBJ2-5	NA	TGTGCCAGTAGTATCCAGGGGTGGGCAGAGACCCAGTACTTC	CASSIQGWAETQYF
TRBV25-1	NA	TRBJ2-1	NA	TGTGCCAGCAGTGATGCGGGCACCTCCTACAATGAGCAGTTCTTC	CASSDAGTSYNEQFF
TRBV4-2	NA	TRBJ1-1	TRBD1	TGTGCCAGCAGAAAGGGACAGGGGTATCCTGAAGCTTTCTTT	CASRKGQGYPEAFF
TRBV9	NA	TRBJ2-4	NA	TGTGCCAGCAGCGAAGGGACTTTAGGCAAAAACATTCAGTACTTC	CASSEGTLGKNIQYF
TRBV2	NA	TRBJ2-1	TRBD2	TGTGCCAGCAGCCCCTTTGCGGGAGACGACCACAATGAGCAGTTCTTC	CASSPFAGDDHNEQFF
TRBV28	NA	TRBJ2-7	TRBD1	TGTGCCAGCAGTTCGGGACAGGGGACCGACGAGCAGTACTTC	CASSSGQGTDEQYF
TRBV11-2	NA	TRBJ2-5	NA	TGTGCCAGCAGCTTAGGACTACAAGAGACCCAGTACTTC	CASSLGLQETQYF
TRBV6-6	NA	TRBJ1-5	NA	TGTGCCAGCAGTCTCGGAGGCTCCAATCAGCCCCAGCATTTT	CASSLGGSNQPQHF
TRBV7-2	NA	TRBJ1-3	NA	TGTGCCAGCAGACCCAGATCTGGAAACACCATATATTTT	CASRPRSGNTIYF
TRBV19	NA	TRBJ2-1	TRBD1	TGTGCCAGTAGTCCCAGAAACACAGGGGACAATGAGCAGTTCTTC	CASSPRNTGDNEQFF
TRBV27	NA	TRBJ2-7	NA	TGTGCCAGCAGCCCTAGCCCGGGAGTGGTCCACGAGCAGTACTTC	CASSPSPGVVHEQYF
TRBV11-2	NA	TRBJ1-2	NA	TGTGCCAGCAGCCCGTCAGGTGGCTACACCTTC	CASSPSGGYTF
TRBV28	NA	TRBJ1-5	TRBD1	TGTGCCATCACAGGGGGCGGACAGCCCCAGCATTTT	CAITGGGQPQHF
TRBV29-1	once	TRBJ2-7	TRBD2	TGCAGCGTTGAGCTAGCGGGGGGAGCCTACGAGCAGTACTTC	CSVELAGGAYEQYF